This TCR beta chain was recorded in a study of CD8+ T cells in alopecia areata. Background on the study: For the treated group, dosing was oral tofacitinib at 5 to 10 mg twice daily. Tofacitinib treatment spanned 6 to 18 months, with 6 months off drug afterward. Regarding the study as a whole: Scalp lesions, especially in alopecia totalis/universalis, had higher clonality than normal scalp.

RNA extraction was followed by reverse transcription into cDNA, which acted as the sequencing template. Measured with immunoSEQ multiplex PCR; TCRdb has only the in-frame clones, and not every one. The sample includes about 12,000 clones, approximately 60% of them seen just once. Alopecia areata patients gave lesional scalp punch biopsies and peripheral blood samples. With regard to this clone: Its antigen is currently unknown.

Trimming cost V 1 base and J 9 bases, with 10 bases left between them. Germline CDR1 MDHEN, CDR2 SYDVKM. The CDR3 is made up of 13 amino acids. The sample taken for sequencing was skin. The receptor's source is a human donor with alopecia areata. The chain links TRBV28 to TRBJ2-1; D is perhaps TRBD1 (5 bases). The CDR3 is CASSLSRGTEQFF. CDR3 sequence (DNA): TGTGCCAGCAGTTTATCAAGGGGTACTGAGCAGTTCTTC.